A selection of T cell receptor beta chains follows, all from one sample in a study of blood T cells in healthy people across ages. Via MiXCR, TCRdb re-called the 5' RACE reads, giving one row per CDR3 protein. The sample contains 1.5 million to 2 million distinct CDR3 sequences, roughly 50% of which appear only once. The sequenced sample consisted of blood. These receptors were obtained from a woman between 40 and 50 years old in good health. Both conserved end residues are part of each CDR3. D genes are given only for firm matches. Clone size is not always given. Where it is, it says once, few, many or a class for expanded clones.

CDR3 DNA	CDR3 protein	clone size	V gene	J gene	D gene	CDR3 length
TGTGCCAGCAGTTCGTTTAGCGGGGGGACCGAAGATACGCAGTATTTT	CASSSFSGGTEDTQYF	NA	TRBV6-2/TRBV6-3	TRBJ2-3	TRBD2	16
TGCAGCGTTGATGTCCATGGGGGACTAGCGGGGGACCAAGAGACCCGGTACTTC	CSVDVHGGLAGDQETRYF	once	TRBV29-1	TRBJ2-5	TRBD2	18
TGTGCCAGCAGATCCGGACTCGCCCAGTACAATGAGCAGTTCTTC	CASRSGLAQYNEQFF	NA	TRBV6-5	TRBJ2-1	NA	15
TGTGCCAGCAGTTTGACTGGAGACCTAAGCGAGCAGTACTTC	CASSLTGDLSEQYF	NA	TRBV12-3/TRBV12-4	TRBJ2-7	NA	14
TGTGCCAGCAGCCAAGCCGAGGGAAGGGGCAGAGAAGCTTTCTTT	CASSQAEGRGREAFF	few	TRBV3-1	TRBJ1-1	NA	15
TGTGCCAGCAGTGGCCTGGGAGGTCGCGCGTCGCAGTATTTT	CASSGLGGRASQYF	few	TRBV6-1	TRBJ2-3	NA	14
TGTGCCAGCAGACCCGTGTTGGGGGCCACTGAAGCTTTCTTT	CASRPVLGATEAFF	once	TRBV6-2/TRBV6-3	TRBJ1-1	NA	14
TGTGCCAGCAGCCCTGGGACAGGGTCTGGCTACACCTTC	CASSPGTGSGYTF	few	TRBV12-3/TRBV12-4	TRBJ1-2	TRBD1	13
TGTGCCAGCAGTGCCGGGGGTATTGAACAAGAGACCCAGTACTTC	CASSAGGIEQETQYF	NA	TRBV28	TRBJ2-5	NA	15
TGTGCCAGCAGTTCCCCCGGACAGGATGGGTTAGAGACCCAGTACTTC	CASSSPGQDGLETQYF	NA	TRBV27	TRBJ2-5	TRBD1	16
TGTGCCAGCAGCCAAATGGGAATTCCTGGCAATGAGCAGTTCTTC	CASSQMGIPGNEQFF	NA	TRBV7-2	TRBJ2-1	NA	15
TGTGCCAGAGGGGGGCAACCCACAGATACGCAGTATTTT	CARGGQPTDTQYF	few	TRBV2	TRBJ2-3	NA	13
TGTGCCAGCAGCGCTAGGGGAAATTCACCCCTCCACTTT	CASSARGNSPLHF	NA	TRBV7-2	TRBJ1-6	NA	13
TGTGCCAGCAGTATTGGACAGTCAAGAGAGACCCAGTACTTC	CASSIGQSRETQYF	few	TRBV27	TRBJ2-5	NA	14
TGTGCCAGCAGCTTAGGTCACAGGGATTCACCCCTCCACTTT	CASSLGHRDSPLHF	NA	TRBV13	TRBJ1-6	NA	14
TGTGCCAGCAGCGTAGGGGTGAACGGACCCCCAGTCACCTATGGCTACACCTTC	CASSVGVNGPPVTYGYTF	few	TRBV9	TRBJ1-2	NA	18
TGCAGTGCTAGAGGGGACAGAGACTACGAGCAGTACTTC	CSARGDRDYEQYF	many	TRBV20-1	TRBJ2-7	TRBD1	13
TGCAGTGCCCCCGCACTAGCGCCTTACGAGCAGTACTTC	CSAPALAPYEQYF	NA	TRBV20-1	TRBJ2-7	TRBD2	13
TGTGCCAGCAGCAAGTCCGGGACAGGGCCCTACGAGCAGTACTTC	CASSKSGTGPYEQYF	NA	TRBV7-2	TRBJ2-7	TRBD1	15
TGCGCCAGCAGCCAAGATTCAGGGGCCAACTCAGATACGCAGTATTTT	CASSQDSGANSDTQYF	few	TRBV4-3	TRBJ2-3	NA	16
TGTGCCAGCAGTCAAGGGAGCCCCTACGAGCAGTACTTC	CASSQGSPYEQYF	few	TRBV28	TRBJ2-7	NA	13
TGTGCCAGCACCGGTAGGGACTACGGCTACAATGAGCAGTTCTTC	CASTGRDYGYNEQFF	few	TRBV6-6	TRBJ2-1	TRBD2	15